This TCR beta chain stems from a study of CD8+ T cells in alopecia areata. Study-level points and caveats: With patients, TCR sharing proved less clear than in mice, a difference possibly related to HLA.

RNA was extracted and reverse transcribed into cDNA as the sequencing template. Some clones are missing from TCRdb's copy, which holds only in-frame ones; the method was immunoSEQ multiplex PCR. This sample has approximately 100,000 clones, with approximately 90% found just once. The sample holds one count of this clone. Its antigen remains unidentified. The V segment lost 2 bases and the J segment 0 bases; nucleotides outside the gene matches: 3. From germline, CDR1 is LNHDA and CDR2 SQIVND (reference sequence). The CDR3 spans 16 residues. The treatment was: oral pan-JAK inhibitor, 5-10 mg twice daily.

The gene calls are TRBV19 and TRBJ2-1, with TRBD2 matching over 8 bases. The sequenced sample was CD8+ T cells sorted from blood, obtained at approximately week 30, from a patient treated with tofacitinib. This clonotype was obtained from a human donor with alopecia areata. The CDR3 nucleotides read TGTGCCAGTAGTATACTCAGCGGGAGCTCCTACAATGAGCAGTTCTTC. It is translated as CASSILSGSSYNEQFF.